The 21 T cell receptor beta chains below were found in one sample sequenced in a study of blood T cell repertoires in COVID-19. Measured with immunoSEQ multiplex PCR; TCRdb has only the in-frame clones, and not every one. The sample yields approximately 500,000 clones, 85% to 90% seen once. Sequenced: peripheral blood. These receptor sequences come from a woman aged 50 to 60 with COVID-19, enrolled during active disease.

The V gene is TRBV28, the J gene TRBJ1-2; no reliable D call. The CDR3 has 15 residues. V lost 6 bases and J lost 0, with 14 bases in between. Germline V CDR1 and CDR2: MDHEN, SYDVKM. The CDR3 nucleotides are TGTGCCAGCAGCTCCGGGAGGCAAGCTAACTATGGCTACACCTTC. This codes for CASSSGRQANYGYTF.

V is TRBV9 and J is TRBJ1-2, with D possibly matching TRBD1 (5 bases). CDR3 size: 13 residues. V lost 0 bases and J 5 bases, leaving 8 bases between the germline ends. The germline V gene has CDR1 SGDLS and CDR2 YYNGEE. CDR3 nucleotides: TGTGCCAGCAGCGTAGTCGGGGGGTATGGCTACACCTTC. As protein: CASSVVGGYGYTF.

V gene TRBV28 combines with J gene TRBJ1-2, with 9 bases lining up with TRBD1. V was clipped by 9 bases and J by 2 bases; unmatched bases: 10. This CDR3 has 15 residues. In germline, CDR1 is MDHEN, CDR2 SYDVKM. The CDR3 DNA reads as TGTGCCAGTTCCCCCGGGACAGGGTTAAACTATGGCTACACCTTC. This encodes CASSPGTGLNYGYTF.

The CDR3 DNA follows: TGTGCCAGCAGTTACAGGGAGTACACTGAAGCTTTCTTT. Its protein product is CASSYREYTEAFF. V and J are TRBV12-3 or TRBV12-4 and TRBJ1-1; TRBD1 is a possible D gene (6 bases). This CDR3 has 13 amino acids. The germline V and J ends were trimmed by 4 bases and 3 bases, with 9 bases remaining between them.

The sample holds one count of this clone. The genes are TRBV20-1 and TRBJ2-7; D is possibly TRBD2 (5 bases). Germline V gene lookup returns CDR1 DFQATT and CDR2 SNEGSKA (reference sequence). V was clipped by 5 bases and J by 6 bases, with 11 bases between them. The CDR3 covers 11 residues. CDR3 sequence reads: CSAPRGSEQYF. As DNA, the CDR3 is TGCAGTGCTCCCCGGGGTAGCGAGCAGTACTTC.

This chain joins TRBV4-1 and TRBJ2-7; D gene unclear. Germline CDR1 and CDR2: MGHRA and YSYEKL. This CDR3 is 14 amino acids long. The V gene lost 4 bases and the J gene lost 2 bases, with 12 bases spanning the gap. CDR3 DNA: TGCGCCAGCAGCCCCGGAGATCGACCCTACGAGCAGTACTTC. Translating it yields CASSPGDRPYEQYF.

CDR3 loop: CASSPGFEAFF. Here the CDR3 DNA reads TGTGCCAGCAGCCCAGGATTTGAAGCTTTCTTT. The chain combines TRBV12-3 or TRBV12-4 with TRBJ1-1, with D hard to call. V lost 6 bases, J lost 7 bases, and 9 bases lay in between. The CDR3 is 11 residues long.

V gene TRBV29-1 combines with J gene TRBJ1-2, with 12 bases fitting TRBD1. With V trimmed by 2 bases and J by 2 bases, 15 bases remained unmatched. CDR1 is SQVTM, CDR2 ANQGSEA, per germline. The CDR3 runs to 19 residues. The CDR3: CSVENIPLGGQGANYGYTF. The CDR3 region has the DNA TGCAGCGTTGAAAACATCCCACTGGGGGGACAGGGGGCGAACTATGGCTACACCTTC.

The chain has TRBV6-1 and TRBJ2-7; weak D call: TRBD2 (5 bases). Trimming took off 0 bases at V and 5 bases at J, with 14 bases between the two ends. The germline V gene has CDR1 MNHNS and CDR2 SASEGT. The CDR3 has 15 amino acids. The CDR3 sequence: CASSEARAAGDEQYF. The CDR3 nucleotides read TGTGCCAGCAGTGAAGCGAGGGCGGCTGGCGACGAGCAGTACTTC.

V usage is TRBV19 and J usage is TRBJ1-3; D remains ambiguous. V was trimmed by 5 bases and J by 3 bases, leaving 14 bases between them. The CDR3 runs 15 residues. Germline V gene data show CDR1 as LNHDA and CDR2 as SQIVND (reference sequence). CDR3 sequence (DNA): TGTGCCAGTAGTGAAAGCGCGGAACTTGGAAACACCATATATTTT. This translates into CASSESAELGNTIYF.

This clone was seen just once. The chain couples TRBV25-1 to TRBJ1-5, with a possible D match to TRBD1 (6 bases). V shed 7 bases and J shed 6 bases, with 16 bases lying between them. Germline V gives CDR1 MGHDK, CDR2 SYGVNS. CDR3 length equals 14 residues. The CDR3 loop reads CASNLGGLGQPQHF. The CDR3 DNA is TGTGCCAGCAACCTGGGGGGGCTAGGTCAGCCCCAGCATTTT.

The rearrangement links TRBV7-7 to TRBJ2-1; tentative D call: TRBD1 (6 bases). CDR3 length equals 13 residues. Germline CDR1 is SSHAT and CDR2 is FNYEAQ (reference sequence). Trimming took off 1 base at V and 9 bases at J, with 10 bases between the two ends. The CDR3 DNA follows: TGTGCCAGCAGCTTAGAGAGGGGGAGTGAGCAGTTCTTC. Its translation is CASSLERGSEQFF. The whole variable domain, filled in from reference TRBV7-7 and TRBJ2-1, reads GAGVSQSPRYKVTKRGQDVTLRCDPISSHATLYWYQQALGQGPEFLTYFNYEAQPDKSGLPSDRFSAERPEGSISTLTIQRTEQRDSAMYRCASSLERGSEQFFGPGTRLTVL.

V usage is TRBV12-3 or TRBV12-4 and J usage is TRBJ1-2; D ambiguous. This CDR3 region has 12 residues. V lost 10 bases and J lost 8, with 17 bases in between. DNA for the CDR3: TGTGCCACCGCGGTCTCCCATTTGGGCTACACCTTC. This translates into CATAVSHLGYTF.

The rearrangement uses TRBV5-4 and TRBJ2-7, with D unclear. CDR1 SGHNT and CDR2 YYREEE come from the germline V gene (reference sequence). The V end was cut by 5 bases, the J end by 3 bases, with 15 bases between. This CDR3 spans 14 amino acids. For the CDR3, the DNA is TGTGCCAGCAGACCAACGATAACCGGCTACGAGCAGTACTTC. Translation gives CASRPTITGYEQYF. Full variable domain (rest looked up from reference TRBV5-4 and TRBJ2-7): ETGVTQSPTHLIKTRGQQVTLRCSSQSGHNTVSWYQQALGQGPQFIFQYYREEENGRGNFPPRFSGLQFPNYSSELNVNALELDDSALYLCASRPTITGYEQYFGPGTRLTVT.

The chain combines TRBV29-1 with TRBJ1-3; no firm D call. Germline lookup yields CDR1 SQVTM and CDR2 ANQGSEA. Trimming stripped 4 bases from V and 0 bases from J, with 7 bases between. The CDR3 is made up of 13 amino acids. CDR3 protein: CSVGSTSGNTIYF. Written as DNA, the CDR3 is TGCAGCGTTGGAAGCACCTCTGGAAACACCATATATTTT.

V is TRBV6-1 and J is TRBJ2-1, with 9 bases matching TRBD1. The V gene end was trimmed by 4 bases and the J gene end by 2 bases; junction bases not matched to a gene: 9. This CDR3 is 17 amino acids long. From germline, CDR1 is MNHNS and CDR2 SASEGT. Here the CDR3 reads CASSGLRTGGAYNEQFF. In nucleotides, the CDR3 is TGTGCCAGCAGTGGGCTCCGAACAGGGGGCGCCTACAATGAGCAGTTCTTC.

This sequence joins TRBV24-1 and TRBJ2-5; D possibly corresponds to TRBD2 (5 bases). The V and J ends lost 3 bases and 6 bases respectively, with 13 bases between them. This CDR3 region has 14 residues. Germline CDR1 is KGHDR and CDR2 is SFDVKD. For the CDR3, the DNA is TGTGCCACCAGTGATGTACTAGTCCCCCAGACCCAGTACTTC. This translates into CATSDVLVPQTQYF.

The chain couples TRBV29-1 to TRBJ1-1; TRBD1 matches 9 bases. Germline V CDR1 and CDR2: SQVTM, ANQGSEA. The CDR3 is 12 residues long. The V segment lost 7 bases and the J segment 4 bases; nucleotides outside the gene matches: 4. Here the CDR3 reads CSGLQGATEAFF. In nucleotides, the CDR3 is TGCAGCGGCCTACAGGGGGCCACTGAAGCTTTCTTT.

The V and J genes are TRBV11-3 and TRBJ2-1; 7 bases are shared with TRBD1. This CDR3 is 17 amino acids long. Germline trimming cut 0 bases from V and 3 bases from J; bases unmatched to any gene: 8. CDR1 and CDR2 (germline): SGHNT, YENEEA. The CDR3 nucleotides are TGTGCCAGCAGCTTAGAGGCCCAGACAGGGATCTACAATGAGCAGTTCTTC. Protein product: CASSLEAQTGIYNEQFF.

CDR3 in amino acids: CATSDFGRINQPQHF. CDR3 DNA: TGTGCCACCAGTGATTTCGGCAGGATCAATCAGCCCCAGCATTTT. The rearrangement links TRBV24-1 to TRBJ1-5; D is ambiguous. V was clipped by 1 base and J by 3 bases, with 9 bases between them. Germline CDR1 KGHDR, CDR2 SFDVKD. The CDR3 is made up of 15 amino acids.

The chain employs TRBV5-1 and TRBJ2-5, with 8 bases aligning to TRBD2. The CDR3 covers 15 residues. J lost 5 bases, V lost 2 bases, and 8 bases had no gene match. Germline CDR1 and CDR2: SGHRS and YFSETQ. The CDR3 is CASSFSGGSRETQYF. Here the CDR3 DNA reads TGCGCCAGCAGCTTTTCGGGGGGGTCGAGGGAGACCCAGTACTTC.